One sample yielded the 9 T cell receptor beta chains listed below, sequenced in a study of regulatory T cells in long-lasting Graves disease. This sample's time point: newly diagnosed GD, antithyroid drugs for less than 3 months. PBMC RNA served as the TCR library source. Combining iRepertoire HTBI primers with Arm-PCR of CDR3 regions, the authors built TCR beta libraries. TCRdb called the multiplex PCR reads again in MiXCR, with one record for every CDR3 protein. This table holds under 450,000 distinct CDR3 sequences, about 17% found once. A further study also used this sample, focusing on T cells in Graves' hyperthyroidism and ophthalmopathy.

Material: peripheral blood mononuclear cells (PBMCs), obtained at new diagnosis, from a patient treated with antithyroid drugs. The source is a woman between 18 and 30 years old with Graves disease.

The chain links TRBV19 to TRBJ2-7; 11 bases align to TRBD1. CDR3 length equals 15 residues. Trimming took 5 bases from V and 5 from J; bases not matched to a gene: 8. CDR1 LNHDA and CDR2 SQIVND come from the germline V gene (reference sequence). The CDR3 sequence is CASSSGQGATDEQYF. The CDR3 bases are TGTGCCAGTAGTTCCGGACAGGGGGCGACGGACGAGCAGTACTTC.

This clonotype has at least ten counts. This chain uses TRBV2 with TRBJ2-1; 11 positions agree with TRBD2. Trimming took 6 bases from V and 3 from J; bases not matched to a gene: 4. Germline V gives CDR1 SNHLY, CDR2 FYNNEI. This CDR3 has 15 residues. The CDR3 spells CASRTTSGSYNEQFF. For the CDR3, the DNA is TGTGCCAGCAGGACAACTAGCGGGAGCTACAATGAGCAGTTCTTC.

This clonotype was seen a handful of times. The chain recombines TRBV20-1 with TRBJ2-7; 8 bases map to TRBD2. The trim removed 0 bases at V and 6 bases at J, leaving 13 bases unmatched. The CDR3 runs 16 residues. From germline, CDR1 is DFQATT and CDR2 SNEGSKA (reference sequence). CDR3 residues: CSARDPGGGDLGEQYF. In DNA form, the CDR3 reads TGCAGTGCTAGAGATCCGGGGGGGGGGGACCTGGGCGAGCAGTACTTC.

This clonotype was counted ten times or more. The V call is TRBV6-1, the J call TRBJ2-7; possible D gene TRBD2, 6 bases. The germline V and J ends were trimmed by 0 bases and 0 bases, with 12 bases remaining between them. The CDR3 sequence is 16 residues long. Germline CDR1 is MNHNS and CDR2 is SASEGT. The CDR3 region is CASSEALADSSYEQYF. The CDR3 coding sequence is TGTGCCAGCAGTGAAGCGTTAGCGGACTCCTCCTACGAGCAGTACTTC.

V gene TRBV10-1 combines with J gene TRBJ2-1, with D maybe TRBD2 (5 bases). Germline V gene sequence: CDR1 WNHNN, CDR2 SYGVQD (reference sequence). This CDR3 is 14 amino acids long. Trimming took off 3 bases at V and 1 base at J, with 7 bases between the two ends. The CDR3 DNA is TGCGCCAGCAGTGATCCGGGGTCCTACAATGAGCAGTTCTTC. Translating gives CASSDPGSYNEQFF.

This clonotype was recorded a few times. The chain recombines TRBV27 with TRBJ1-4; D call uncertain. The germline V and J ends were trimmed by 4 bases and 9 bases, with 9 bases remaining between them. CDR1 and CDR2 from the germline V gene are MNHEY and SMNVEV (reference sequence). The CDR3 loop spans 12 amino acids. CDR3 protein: CASSSVGQKLFF. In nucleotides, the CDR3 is TGTGCCAGCAGTTCAGTCGGACAAAAACTGTTTTTT.

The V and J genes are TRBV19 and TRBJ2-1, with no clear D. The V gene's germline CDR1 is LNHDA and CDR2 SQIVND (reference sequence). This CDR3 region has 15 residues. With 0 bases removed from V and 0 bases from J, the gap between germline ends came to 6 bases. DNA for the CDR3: TGTGCCAGTAGTATAGACCGGAGCTCCTACAATGAGCAGTTCTTC. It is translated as CASSIDRSSYNEQFF.

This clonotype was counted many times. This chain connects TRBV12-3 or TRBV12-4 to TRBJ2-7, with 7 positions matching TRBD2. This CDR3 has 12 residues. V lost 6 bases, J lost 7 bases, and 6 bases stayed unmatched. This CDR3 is CASSPGREEQYF. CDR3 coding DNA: TGTGCCAGCAGCCCCGGGCGGGAGGAGCAGTACTTC.

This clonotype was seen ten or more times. The CDR3, as DNA: TGCGCCAGCAGCTTGGCCGGGGGTTATGAGCAGTTCTTC. Its translation: CASSLAGGYEQFF. The gene calls are TRBV5-1 and TRBJ2-1; D is possibly TRBD2 (6 bases). The germline V gene encodes CDR1 SGHRS and CDR2 YFSETQ. Trimming stripped 0 bases from V and 8 bases from J, with 9 bases between. The CDR3 spans 13 residues.